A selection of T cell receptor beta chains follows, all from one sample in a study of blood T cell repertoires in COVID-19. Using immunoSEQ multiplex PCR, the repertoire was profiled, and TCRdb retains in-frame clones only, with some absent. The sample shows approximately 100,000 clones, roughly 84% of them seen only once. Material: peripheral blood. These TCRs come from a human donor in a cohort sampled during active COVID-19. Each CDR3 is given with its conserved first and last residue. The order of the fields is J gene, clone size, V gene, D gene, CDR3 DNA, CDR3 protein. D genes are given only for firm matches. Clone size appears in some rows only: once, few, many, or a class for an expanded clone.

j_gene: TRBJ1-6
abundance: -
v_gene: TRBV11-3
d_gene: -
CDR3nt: TGTGCCAGCAGCCCACGGGGCAGGGGAAGTTCACCCCTCCACTTT
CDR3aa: CASSPRGRGSSPLHF

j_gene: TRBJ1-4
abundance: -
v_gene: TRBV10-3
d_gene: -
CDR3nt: TGTGCCATCAGTGGGTCTTTCACTTCAACTAATGAAAAACTGTTTTTT
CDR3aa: CAISGSFTSTNEKLFF

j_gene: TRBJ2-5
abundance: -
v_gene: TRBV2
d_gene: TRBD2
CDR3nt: TGTGCCAGCAGTCCCACTAGCGGGGGTATCGCTTTGGAGACCCAGTACTTC
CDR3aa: CASSPTSGGIALETQYF

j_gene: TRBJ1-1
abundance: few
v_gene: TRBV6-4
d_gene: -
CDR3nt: TGTGCCAGCAGCCCGAAGGCCCAAGGTGGAGCTGAAGCTTTCTTT
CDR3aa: CASSPKAQGGAEAFF

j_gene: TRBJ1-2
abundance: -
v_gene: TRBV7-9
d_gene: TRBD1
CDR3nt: TGTGCCAGCAGCTTAGAGGGGGCAGACCCCTATGGCTACACCTTC
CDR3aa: CASSLEGADPYGYTF

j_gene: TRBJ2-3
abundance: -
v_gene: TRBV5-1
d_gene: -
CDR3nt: TGCGCCAGCAGCCCCGTCGCCGGTGTCACAGATACGCAGTATTTT
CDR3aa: CASSPVAGVTDTQYF

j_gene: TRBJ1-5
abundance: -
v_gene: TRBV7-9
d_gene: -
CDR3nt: TGTGCCAGCAGCTTGCCAGGGGATCAGCCCCAGCATTTT
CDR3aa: CASSLPGDQPQHF

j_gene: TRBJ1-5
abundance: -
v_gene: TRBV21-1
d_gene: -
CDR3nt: TGTGCCAGCAGCAAAGGGTTCTGCAGGCAAGATAGCAATCAGCCCCAGCATTTT
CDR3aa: CASSKGFCRQDSNQPQHF

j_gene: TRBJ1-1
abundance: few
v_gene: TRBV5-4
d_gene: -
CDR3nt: TGTGCCAGCAGCTTGGCCGGGGTGTTGGACACTGAAGCTTTCTTT
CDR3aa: CASSLAGVLDTEAFF

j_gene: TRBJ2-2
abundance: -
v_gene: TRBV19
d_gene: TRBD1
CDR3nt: TGTGCCAGTAGCGTCACTTCCTACAGGGGGGACGGGGAGCTGTTTTTT
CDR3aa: CASSVTSYRGDGELFF

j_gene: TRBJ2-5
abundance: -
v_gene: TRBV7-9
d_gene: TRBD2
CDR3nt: TGTGCCAGCAGCAAAGCCCACGGGGGGGGGACCCAGTACTTC
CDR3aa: CASSKAHGGGTQYF

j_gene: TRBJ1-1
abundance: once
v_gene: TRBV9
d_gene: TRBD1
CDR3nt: TGTGCCAGCAGCCACACAGGGGCCAAGAACACTGAAGCTTTCTTT
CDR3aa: CASSHTGAKNTEAFF

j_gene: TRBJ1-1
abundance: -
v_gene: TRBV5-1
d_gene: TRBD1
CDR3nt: TGCGCCAGCAGCCCGGGACAGGGATTGGCTGAAGCTTTCTTT
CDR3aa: CASSPGQGLAEAFF

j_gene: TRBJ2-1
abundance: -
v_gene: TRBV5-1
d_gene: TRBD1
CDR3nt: TGCGCCAGCAGCCAACCCTCCGGGACAGCGTACAATGAGCAGTTCTTC
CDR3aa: CASSQPSGTAYNEQFF

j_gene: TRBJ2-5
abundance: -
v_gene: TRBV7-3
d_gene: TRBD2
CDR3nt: TGTGCCAGCAGCTTAAGACGGGGGGAAACCGAGACCCAGTACTTC
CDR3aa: CASSLRRGETETQYF

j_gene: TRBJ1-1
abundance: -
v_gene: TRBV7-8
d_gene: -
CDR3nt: TGTGCCAGCAGCCTACTCCAGGGCTACACTGAAGCTTTCTTT
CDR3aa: CASSLLQGYTEAFF

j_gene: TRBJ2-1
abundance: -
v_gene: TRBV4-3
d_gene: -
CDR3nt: TGCGCCAGCAGCCAAGATCCAAGGGGGAGCTCCTACAATGAGCAGTTCTTC
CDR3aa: CASSQDPRGSSYNEQFF

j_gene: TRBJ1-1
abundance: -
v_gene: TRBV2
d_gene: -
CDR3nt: TGTGCCAGCACCGTAGGGGCGGGGGGCACTGAAGCTTTCTTT
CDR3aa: CASTVGAGGTEAFF

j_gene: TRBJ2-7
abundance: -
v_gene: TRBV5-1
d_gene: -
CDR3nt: TGCGCCAGCAGCTTGGGGAGGGGCGAGGGCGAGCAGTACTTC
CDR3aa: CASSLGRGEGEQYF

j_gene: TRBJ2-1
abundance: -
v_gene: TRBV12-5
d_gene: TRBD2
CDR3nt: TGTGCTAGTGGCCCGGGACTAGCCATGAATGAGCAGTTCTTC
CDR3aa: CASGPGLAMNEQFF

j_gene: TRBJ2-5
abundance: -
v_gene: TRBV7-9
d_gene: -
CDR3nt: TGTGCCAGCAGCTCCATAGGTACAGGTCACCAAAAAGAGACCCAGTACTTC
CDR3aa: CASSSIGTGHQKETQYF

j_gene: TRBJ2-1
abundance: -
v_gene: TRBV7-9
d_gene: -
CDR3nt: TGTGCCAGCAGCTGGAGCGGGTATGAGCAGTTCTTC
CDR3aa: CASSWSGYEQFF

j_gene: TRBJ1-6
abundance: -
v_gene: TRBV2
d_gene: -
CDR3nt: TGTGCCAGCTGGAGTCGGATTAATTCACCCCTCCACTTT
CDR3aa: CASWSRINSPLHF

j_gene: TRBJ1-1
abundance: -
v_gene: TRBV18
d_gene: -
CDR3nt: TGTGCCAGCTCACCCGCGGACAGGAACACTGAAGCTTTCTTT
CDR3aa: CASSPADRNTEAFF

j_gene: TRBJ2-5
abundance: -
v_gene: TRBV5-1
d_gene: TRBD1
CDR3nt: TGCGCCAGCAGGAAGACAGGGGGAGAGACCCAGTACTTC
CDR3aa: CASRKTGGETQYF

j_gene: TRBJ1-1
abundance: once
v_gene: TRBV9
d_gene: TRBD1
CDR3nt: TGTGCCAGCAGCGCAGACAGGGGGTTTACTGAAGCTTTCTTT
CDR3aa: CASSADRGFTEAFF

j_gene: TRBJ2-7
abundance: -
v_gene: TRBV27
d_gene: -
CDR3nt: TGTGCCAGCAGTCCGTGGGGGGGCACGGACGAGCAGTACTTC
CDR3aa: CASSPWGGTDEQYF

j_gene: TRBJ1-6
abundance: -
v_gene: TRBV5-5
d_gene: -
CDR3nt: TGTGCCAGCAGCTTGGTTAACAGATATAATTCACCCCTCCACTTT
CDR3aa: CASSLVNRYNSPLHF

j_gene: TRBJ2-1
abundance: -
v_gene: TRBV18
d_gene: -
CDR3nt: TGTGCCAGCTCTCCCATCCCTCTCATGAAGCACAATGAGCAGTTCTTC
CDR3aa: CASSPIPLMKHNEQFF

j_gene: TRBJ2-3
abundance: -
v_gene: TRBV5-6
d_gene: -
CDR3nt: TGTGCCAGCATCTTTAGATTTGGTTCAGATACGCAGTATTTT
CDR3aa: CASIFRFGSDTQYF

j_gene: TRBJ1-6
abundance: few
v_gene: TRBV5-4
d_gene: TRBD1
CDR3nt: TGTGCCAGCAGCCGGGGACAGGGATCCGGATCACCCCTCCACTTT
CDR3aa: CASSRGQGSGSPLHF

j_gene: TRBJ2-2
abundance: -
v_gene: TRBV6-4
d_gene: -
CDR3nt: TGTGCCAGCAGTCTGTATCCGGGACACCCAGCCGGGGAGCTGTTTTTT
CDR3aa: CASSLYPGHPAGELFF

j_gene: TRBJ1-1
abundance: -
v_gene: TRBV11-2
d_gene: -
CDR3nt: TGTGCCAGCAGCTTCCAGAACACTGAAGCTTTCTTT
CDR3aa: CASSFQNTEAFF